This TCR beta chain stems from a study of breast tumors, draining lymph nodes, adjacent tissues (dated by TCRdb to 2016 to 2018). Study-wide context: Breast cancer patients provided tumor, adjacent nontumor tissue and axillary lymph nodes, and the study compared the TCR beta repertoires across these three sources. The study aimed to assess the relationships and possible T-cell exchange between tumor, surrounding tissue and draining lymph node repertoires in human breast cancer.

Study-wide findings and limitations: The data were considered consistent with the idea that most tumor T cells come from the lymph node and then expand in tumor tissue. Tumor T-cell repertoires showed less diversity than lymph node repertoires and more diversity than nontumor tissue repertoires, and tumor T-cell repertoires showed preferential V and J gene usage. The study presented the conclusion that tumor T cells originate in lymph nodes as consistent with a hypothesis, not as something directly demonstrated. In luminal-like breast cancer, tumor and nontumor tissue repertoires resembled each other significantly more than in basal-like breast cancer.

The sequencer listed for this sample is Illumina HiSeq 2000. TCR beta chain libraries were generated through multiplex PCR amplification. The amplified TCR beta chain products were analyzed by high-throughput sequencing. Starting from the raw public reads, TCRdb applied fastp trimming at Q25, assembled clones with MiXCR and retained in-frame beta chains. Under each unique CDR3 protein, matching rows form one entry showing the most common genes and DNA. The sample table records roughly 260,000 distinct CDR3 sequences; 30% to 35% of these occur just once. Clones ranked in the top ten supply roughly 1.2% of the sample. This clonotype came up many times. Its antigen remains unidentified. Base qualities are not provided; no much larger clone lies one nucleotide away. Lymph node samples came from the axillary draining lymph nodes of breast cancer patients. The CDR3 numbers 16 residues from cysteine through phenylalanine. Here the CDR3 DNA is all that survives: 48 bases in frame from base 1. Taken from the germline V gene (reference sequence), the CDR1 and CDR2 loops are DFQATT and SNEGSKA. For this chain, trimming is 4 bases at the V end and 2 bases at the J end, and the number of junction bases without a gene match is 9.

Here the chain combines TRBV20-1 and TRBJ2-1, with 9 middle bases fitting TRBD2. The specimen was axillary lymph node tissue. This receptor was obtained from a female donor with breast cancer. Some clones in this sample may be carry-over from other donors' samples. In nucleotide form, the sequence is TGCAGTGCTAACTCCGTGGGGACTAGCCCCTACAATGAGCAGTTCTTC. It codes for CSANSVGTSPYNEQFF.